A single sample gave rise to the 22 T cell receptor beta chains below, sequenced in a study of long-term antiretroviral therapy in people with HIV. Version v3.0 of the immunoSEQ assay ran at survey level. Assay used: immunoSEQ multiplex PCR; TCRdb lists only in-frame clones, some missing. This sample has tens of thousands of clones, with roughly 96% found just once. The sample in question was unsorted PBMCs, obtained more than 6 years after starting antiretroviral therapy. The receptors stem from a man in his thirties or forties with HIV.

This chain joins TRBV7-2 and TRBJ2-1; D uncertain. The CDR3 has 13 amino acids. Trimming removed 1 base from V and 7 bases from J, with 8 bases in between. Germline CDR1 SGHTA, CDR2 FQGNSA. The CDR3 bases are TGTGCCAGCAGCTTAGGCGTTTGGAATGAGCAGTTCTTC. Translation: CASSLGVWNEQFF.

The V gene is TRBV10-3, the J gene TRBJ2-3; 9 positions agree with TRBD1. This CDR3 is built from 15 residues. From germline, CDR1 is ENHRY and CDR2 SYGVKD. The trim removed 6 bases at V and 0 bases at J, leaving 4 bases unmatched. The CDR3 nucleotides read TGTGCCATCAGCTCCGGGACAGGGAGCACAGATACGCAGTATTTT. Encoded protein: CAISSGTGSTDTQYF.

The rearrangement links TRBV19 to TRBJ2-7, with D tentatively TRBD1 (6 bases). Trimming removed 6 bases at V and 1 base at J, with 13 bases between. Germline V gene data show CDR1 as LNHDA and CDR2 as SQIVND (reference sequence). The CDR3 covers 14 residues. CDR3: CASRPRGESYEQYF. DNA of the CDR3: TGTGCCAGTAGACCCAGGGGTGAATCCTACGAGCAGTACTTC.

CDR3 bases: TGCAGCGTGCTCCCGGGGGGGACTGAAGCTTTCTTT. Its protein is CSVLPGGTEAFF. The V and J genes are TRBV29-1 and TRBJ1-1, with D tentatively TRBD1 (5 bases). Germline V gives CDR1 SQVTM, CDR2 ANQGSEA. V lost 6 bases to trimming and J lost 5 bases, with 13 bases between them. This CDR3 has 12 amino acids.

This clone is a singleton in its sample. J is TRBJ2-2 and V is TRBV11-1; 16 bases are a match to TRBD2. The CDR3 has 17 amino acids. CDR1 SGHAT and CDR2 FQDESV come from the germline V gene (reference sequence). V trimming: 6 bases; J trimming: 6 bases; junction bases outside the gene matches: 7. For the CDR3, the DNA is TGTGCCAGCAGTTACCCGGGACTAGCGGGAGGGGCCGGGGAGCTGTTTTTT. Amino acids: CASSYPGLAGGAGELFF.

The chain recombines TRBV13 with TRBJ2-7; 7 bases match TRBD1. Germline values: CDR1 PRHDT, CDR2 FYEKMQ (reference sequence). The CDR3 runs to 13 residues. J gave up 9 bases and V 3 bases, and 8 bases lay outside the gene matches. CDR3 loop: CASSFEYRGGQYF. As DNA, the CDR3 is TGTGCCAGCAGCTTCGAATACAGGGGCGGGCAGTACTTC. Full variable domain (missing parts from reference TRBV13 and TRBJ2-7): AAGVIQSPRHLIKEKRETATLKCYPIPRHDTVYWYQQGPGQDPQFLISFYEKMQSDKGSIPDRFSAQQFSDYHSELNMSSLELGDSALYFCASSFEYRGGQYFGPGTRLTVT.

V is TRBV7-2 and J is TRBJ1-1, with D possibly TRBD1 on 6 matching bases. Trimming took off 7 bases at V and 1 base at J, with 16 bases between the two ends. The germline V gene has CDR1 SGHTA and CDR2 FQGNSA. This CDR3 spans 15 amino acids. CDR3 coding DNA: TGTGCCAGCACTCTGGGGGCAGGGTCGAACACTGAAGCTTTCTTT. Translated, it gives CASTLGAGSNTEAFF.

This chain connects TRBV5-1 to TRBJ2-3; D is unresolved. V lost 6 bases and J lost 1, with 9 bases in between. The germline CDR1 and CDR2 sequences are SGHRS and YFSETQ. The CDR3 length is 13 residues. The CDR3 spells CASKEIGTDTQYF. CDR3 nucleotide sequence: TGCGCCAGCAAGGAGATAGGCACAGATACGCAGTATTTT.

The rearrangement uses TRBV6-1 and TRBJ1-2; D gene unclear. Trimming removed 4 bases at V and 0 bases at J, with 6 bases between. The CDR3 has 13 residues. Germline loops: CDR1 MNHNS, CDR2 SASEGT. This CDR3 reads CASSAGTNYGYTF. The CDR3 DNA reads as TGTGCCAGCAGTGCGGGAACTAACTATGGCTACACCTTC.

The CDR3 sequence is CASSYVPGELFF. The DNA for the CDR3 is TGTGCCAGCAGTTACGTTCCCGGGGAGCTGTTTTTT. The chain carries TRBV6-6 and TRBJ2-2; no definite D call. V was cut by 2 bases and J by 6 bases, with 4 bases left in between. The CDR3 contains 12 residues. CDR1 is MNHNY and CDR2 is SVGAGI in the germline V gene (reference sequence).

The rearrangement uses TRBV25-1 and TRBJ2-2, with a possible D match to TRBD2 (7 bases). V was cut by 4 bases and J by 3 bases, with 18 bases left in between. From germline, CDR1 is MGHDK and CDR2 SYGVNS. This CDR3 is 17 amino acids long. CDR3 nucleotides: TGTGCCAGCAGTGCCCCTCCCTTAGGGGGGGACACCGGGGAGCTGTTTTTT. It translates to CASSAPPLGGDTGELFF.

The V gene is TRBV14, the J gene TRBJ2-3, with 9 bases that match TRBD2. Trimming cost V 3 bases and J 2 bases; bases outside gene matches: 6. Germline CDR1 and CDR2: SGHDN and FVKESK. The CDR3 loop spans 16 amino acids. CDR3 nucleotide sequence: TGTGCCAGCAGCCACGGCGGGGGGGGACACACAGATACGCAGTATTTT. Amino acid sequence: CASSHGGGGHTDTQYF.

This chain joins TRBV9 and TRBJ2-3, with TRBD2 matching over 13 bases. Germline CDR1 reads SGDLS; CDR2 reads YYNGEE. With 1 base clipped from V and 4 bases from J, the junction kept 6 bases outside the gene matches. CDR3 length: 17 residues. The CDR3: CASSVTSGGAQADTQYF. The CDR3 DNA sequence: TGTGCCAGCAGCGTAACTAGCGGGGGGGCTCAGGCAGATACGCAGTATTTT.

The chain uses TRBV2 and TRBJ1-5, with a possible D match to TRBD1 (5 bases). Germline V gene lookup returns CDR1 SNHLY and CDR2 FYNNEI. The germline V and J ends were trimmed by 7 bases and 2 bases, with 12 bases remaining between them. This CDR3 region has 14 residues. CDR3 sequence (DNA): TGTGCCAGCATGGGGGGTAGGGGCAATCAGCCCCAGCATTTT. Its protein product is CASMGGRGNQPQHF.

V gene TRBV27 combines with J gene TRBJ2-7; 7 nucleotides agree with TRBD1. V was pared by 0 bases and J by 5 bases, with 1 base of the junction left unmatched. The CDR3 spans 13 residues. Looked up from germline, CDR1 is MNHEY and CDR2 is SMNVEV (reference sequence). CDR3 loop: CASSLSQGHEQYF. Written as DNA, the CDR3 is TGTGCCAGCAGTTTATCACAGGGGCACGAGCAGTACTTC.

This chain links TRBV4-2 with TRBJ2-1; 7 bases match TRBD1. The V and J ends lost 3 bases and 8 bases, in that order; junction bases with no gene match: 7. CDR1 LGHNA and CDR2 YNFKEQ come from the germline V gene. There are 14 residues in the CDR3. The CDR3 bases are TGTGCCAGCAGCCATCAGTCACAGGGGTATGAGCAGTTCTTC. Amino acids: CASSHQSQGYEQFF.

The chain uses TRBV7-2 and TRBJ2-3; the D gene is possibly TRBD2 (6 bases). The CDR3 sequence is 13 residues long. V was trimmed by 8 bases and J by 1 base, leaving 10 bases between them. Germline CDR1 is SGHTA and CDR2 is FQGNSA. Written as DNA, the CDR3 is TGTGCCAGCGAGGAGCGGGGCACAGATACGCAGTATTTT. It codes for CASEERGTDTQYF.

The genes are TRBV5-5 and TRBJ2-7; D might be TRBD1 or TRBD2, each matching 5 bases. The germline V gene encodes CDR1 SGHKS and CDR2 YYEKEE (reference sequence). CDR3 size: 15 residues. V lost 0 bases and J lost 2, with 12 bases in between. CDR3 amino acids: CASSLVTPGPYEQYF. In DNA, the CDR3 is TGTGCCAGCAGCTTGGTAACCCCGGGACCCTACGAGCAGTACTTC.

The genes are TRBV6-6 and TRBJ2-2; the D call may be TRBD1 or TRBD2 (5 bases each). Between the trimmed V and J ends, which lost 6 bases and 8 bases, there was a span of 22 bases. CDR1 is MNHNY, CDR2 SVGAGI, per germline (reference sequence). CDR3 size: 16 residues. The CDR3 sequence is CASSSRDPSLGGELFF. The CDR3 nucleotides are TGTGCCAGCAGCTCCCGGGACCCCTCACTTGGGGGGGAGCTGTTTTTT.

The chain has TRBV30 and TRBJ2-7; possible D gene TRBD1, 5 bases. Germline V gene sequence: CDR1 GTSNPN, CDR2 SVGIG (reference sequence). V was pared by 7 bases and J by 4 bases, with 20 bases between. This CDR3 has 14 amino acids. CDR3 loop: CALRGRVGSYEQYF. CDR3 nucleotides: TGTGCCTTACGAGGCAGGGTAGGTTCGTACGAGCAGTACTTC.

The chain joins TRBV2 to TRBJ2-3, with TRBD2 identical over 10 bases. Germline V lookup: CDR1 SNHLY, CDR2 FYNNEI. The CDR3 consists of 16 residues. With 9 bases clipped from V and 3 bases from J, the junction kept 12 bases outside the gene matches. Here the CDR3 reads CASPRTDSGRTDTQYF. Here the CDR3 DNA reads TGTGCCAGTCCCAGAACCGATAGCGGGAGGACAGATACGCAGTATTTT.

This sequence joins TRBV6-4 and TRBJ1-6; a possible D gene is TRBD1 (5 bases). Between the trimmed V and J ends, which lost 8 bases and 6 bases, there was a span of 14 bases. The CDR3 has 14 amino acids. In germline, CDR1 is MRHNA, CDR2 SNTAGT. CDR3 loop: CASAQQGANSPLHF. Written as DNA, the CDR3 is TGTGCCAGCGCCCAGCAGGGCGCTAATTCACCCCTCCACTTT.